One T cell receptor beta chain is described in this entry. The antigen remains undetermined. It was RNA transcripts that yielded the amplified TCR beta CDR3 regions. First-round RT-PCR of the TCR CDR3 relied on the HTBI primer set. TCRdb reprocessed the multiplex PCR reads via MiXCR and lists one record per CDR3 protein. This table has 350,000 or so distinct CDR3 sequences, roughly 15% appearing once. This record belongs to a study of T cells in Graves' hyperthyroidism and ophthalmopathy. Study results and limitations: Peripheral blood also featured most of the thyroid clonotypes expanded above 0.001.

Hyperthyroidism was newly diagnosed in patients aged 18 to 65 (duration under 2 months). Blood was drawn at first hyperthyroidism diagnosis, before any ophthalmopathy symptoms. PBMCs were derived from roughly 10 ml fresh peripheral blood. The V gene's germline CDR1 is SGHRS and CDR2 YFSETQ. The CDR3 has 18 amino acids. V lost 4 bases and J 4 bases, leaving 23 bases between the germline ends. The receptor was isolated from a woman in her twenties or thirties with Graves' hyperthyroidism that later progressed to Graves' ophthalmopathy. The sample comprised blood. The chain combines TRBV5-1 with TRBJ2-2; D gene uncertain. The CDR3 DNA is TGCGCCAGCAGCCCAGGCGAATGGGGTTCGACGGGCACCGGGGAGCTGTTTTTT. Translating it yields CASSPGEWGSTGTGELFF.